These T cell receptor beta chains were read from a single sample in a study of CD8 T cells in Susac syndrome. A single record per CDR3 protein comes from TCRdb applying MiXCR to the immunoSEQ multiplex PCR reads. The sample carries hundreds of thousands of distinct CDR3 sequences, approximately 94% recorded once. The specimen sequenced was CD4+ T cells from PBMCs. These receptors originate from a human donor with Susac syndrome. The CDR3 runs from the conserved cysteine through the conserved F or W. The D gene is left open where the match is weak. Clone size is stated in some rows and not others, as once, few, many or a class when expanded.

d_gene,abundance,v_gene,j_gene,CDR3aa,CDR3nt
.,.,TRBV5-1,TRBJ2-1,CASSLVAPGDEQFF,TGCGCCAGCAGCTTGGTGGCCCCTGGGGATGAGCAGTTCTTC
TRBD1,.,TRBV5-1,TRBJ2-5,CASSRGQAQETQYF,TGCGCCAGCAGCCGCGGACAGGCACAAGAGACCCAGTACTTC
.,few,TRBV7-2,TRBJ1-1,CASSLGEIEAFF,TGTGCCAGCAGCTTGGGAGAGATCGAAGCTTTCTTT
.,.,TRBV25-1,TRBJ2-7,CASSTPGFYEQYF,TGTGCCAGCAGTACACCAGGGTTCTACGAGCAGTACTTC
.,.,TRBV5-1,TRBJ2-7,CASSGETVYDEQYF,TGCGCCAGCAGCGGAGAGACAGTCTACGACGAGCAGTACTTC
.,.,TRBV5-1,TRBJ2-7,CASSGMTESNEQYF,TGCGCCAGCAGCGGAATGACCGAGTCTAACGAGCAGTACTTC
.,.,TRBV6-6,TRBJ2-5,CASTDARETQYF,TGTGCCAGCACCGACGCAAGGGAGACCCAGTACTTC
.,.,TRBV3-1,TRBJ2-7,CASSPRGQGSTYEQYF,TGTGCCAGCAGCCCAAGAGGGCAGGGGTCCACCTACGAGCAGTACTTC
.,.,TRBV6-1,TRBJ2-3,CASTPGLMDTQYF,TGTGCCAGCACACCGGGGCTAATGGATACGCAGTATTTT
.,.,TRBV20-1,TRBJ1-5,CSARGPEYSNQPQHF,TGCAGTGCTAGAGGACCAGAATATAGCAATCAGCCCCAGCATTTT
.,.,TRBV15,TRBJ1-5,CATSREQGNQPQHF,TGTGCCACCAGCAGGGAACAGGGAAATCAGCCCCAGCATTTT
.,.,TRBV10-3,TRBJ2-7,CAISSRDRSYEQYF,TGTGCCATCAGTTCCCGGGACCGATCCTACGAGCAGTACTTC
.,.,TRBV5-4,TRBJ1-2,CASNKGTNYGYTF,TGTGCCTCCAATAAGGGGACTAACTATGGCTACACCTTC
.,.,TRBV30,TRBJ1-1,CAWSANGVYEAFF,TGTGCCTGGAGTGCCAACGGGGTATATGAAGCTTTCTTT
.,.,TRBV11-3,TRBJ2-3,CASSLGPKDTQYF,TGTGCCAGCAGCTTAGGACCCAAGGATACGCAGTATTTT
TRBD1,.,TRBV4-2,TRBJ1-1,CASSPLRDRENTEAFF,TGTGCCAGCAGCCCTCTGAGGGACAGGGAGAACACTGAAGCTTTCTTT
TRBD2,.,TRBV2,TRBJ2-5,CASSSFSGAETQYF,TGTGCCAGCAGTTCGTTTAGCGGGGCTGAGACCCAGTACTTC
TRBD2,.,TRBV11-2,TRBJ2-3,CASRRGGADTQYF,TGTGCCAGCAGACGGGGGGGCGCAGATACGCAGTATTTT
TRBD1,.,TRBV7-3,TRBJ1-2,CASSLTGTGYGYTF,TGTGCCAGCAGCTTAACGGGGACAGGGTATGGCTACACCTTC
.,.,TRBV20-1,TRBJ2-5,CSASASLLRETQYF,TGCAGTGCCAGTGCAAGTTTGCTCCGGGAGACCCAGTACTTC
.,.,TRBV5-1,TRBJ2-5,CASSLDLQETQYF,TGTGCCAGCAGCTTAGACTTACAAGAGACCCAGTACTTC
TRBD1,.,TRBV7-7,TRBJ2-1,CASSSGGQGYNEQFF,TGTGCTAGCAGCTCCGGAGGACAGGGCTACAATGAGCAGTTCTTC
.,.,TRBV5-1,TRBJ2-5,CASSPRQGGMETQYF,TGCGCCAGCAGCCCGCGACAGGGAGGCATGGAGACCCAGTACTTC
.,.,TRBV30,TRBJ1-2,CAWSVRFVEGYTF,TGTGCCTGGAGTGTAAGATTCGTGGAAGGCTACACCTTC
TRBD1,.,TRBV12-3/TRBV12-4,TRBJ1-5,CASTPGQGDQPQHF,TGTGCCAGCACCCCGGGACAGGGGGACCAGCCCCAGCATTTT
TRBD2,.,TRBV7-3,TRBJ2-1,CASSPKLAGGLNEQFF,TGTGCCAGCAGCCCAAAACTAGCGGGGGGCCTCAATGAGCAGTTCTTC
TRBD1,.,TRBV11-3,TRBJ2-1,CASSPRDREYNEQFF,TGTGCCAGCAGCCCCCGGGACAGGGAATACAATGAGCAGTTCTTC
.,.,TRBV5-4,TRBJ2-2,CASSLQGGRTGELFF,TGTGCCAGCAGCTTACAGGGTGGGCGCACCGGGGAGCTGTTTTTT
TRBD2,.,TRBV7-2,TRBJ2-3,CASSLGPGTSKNTQYF,TGTGCCAGCAGCTTAGGCCCCGGGACTAGCAAAAATACGCAGTATTTT
TRBD1,.,TRBV9,TRBJ1-3,CASRGDRGTSSGNTIYF,TGTGCCAGCAGAGGGGACAGGGGGACCTCCTCTGGAAACACCATATATTTT
TRBD1,.,TRBV29-1,TRBJ1-1,CSGISAGGALAFF,TGCAGCGGTATTAGCGCAGGGGGCGCATTGGCTTTCTTT
TRBD1,few,TRBV30,TRBJ2-5,CAWSRGRETQYF,TGTGCCTGGTCCAGGGGGCGAGAGACCCAGTACTTC
.,.,TRBV3-1,TRBJ1-1,CASSQSARWGNTEAFF,TGTGCCAGCAGCCAATCAGCCCGGTGGGGGAACACTGAAGCTTTCTTT
.,.,TRBV20-1,TRBJ2-1,CSARTDTYNEQFF,TGCAGTGCTCGGACAGACACCTACAATGAGCAGTTCTTC
.,.,TRBV6-5,TRBJ2-4,CASKDGWRDIQYF,TGTGCCAGCAAGGACGGTTGGCGGGACATTCAGTACTTC
.,.,TRBV10-3,TRBJ1-1,CATINREYNTEAFF,TGTGCCACCATAAACAGGGAATATAACACTGAAGCTTTCTTT
.,once,TRBV7-2,TRBJ2-5,CASSLGTGTGRRETQYF,TGTGCCAGCAGCTTAGGTACAGGAACAGGCCGTAGGGAGACCCAGTACTTC
.,.,TRBV11-2,TRBJ2-7,CASRPTGDNSYEQYF,TGTGCCAGCAGGCCGACAGGAGACAACTCCTACGAGCAGTACTTC
TRBD1,.,TRBV27,TRBJ1-2,CASRAFGTAMDYGYTF,TGTGCCAGTAGGGCCTTTGGGACAGCCATGGACTATGGCTACACCTTC
TRBD1,.,TRBV12-3/TRBV12-4,TRBJ1-2,CASSLDTGGVGYTF,TGTGCCAGCAGTTTAGATACAGGGGGGGTTGGCTACACCTTC